Listed here is a single TCR beta chain. The source of the sample is a study of cytomegalovirus exposure and HLA in healthy donors. V shed 3 bases, J shed 3 bases, and the junction held 11 bases outside the gene matches. The CDR3 is 18 amino acids. CDR1 is SGDLS, CDR2 YYNGEE, per germline. PCR involved 60 Vbeta and 13 Jbeta primers. The protocol was immunoSEQ multiplex PCR, while the TCRdb copy is restricted to in-frame clones and leaves out a portion. The sample comprises 150,000 to 200,000 clones, 78% of which are singletons, and 4.5% to 7.5% rests with the top ten. The origin of this receptor is a woman aged 30 to 39 in good health and CMV-seropositive. The V gene is TRBV9, the J gene TRBJ2-1, with 11 bases lining up with TRBD2. Sequences were obtained from PBMCs. The CDR3 DNA reads as TGTGCCAGCAGCGCAACCCGACCTCTAGCGGGGGGCTACAATGAGCAGTTCTTC. Its protein is CASSATRPLAGGYNEQFF.